This record covers a single T cell receptor beta chain. Its antigen is currently unknown. TCRdb keeps only in-frame clones here, not all; method: immunoSEQ multiplex PCR. The top ten clones hold around 0.35% of a sample with some 81,000 clones, roughly 91% of them seen once. These data originate in a study of graft-versus-host responses after intestinal transplantation. Study-wide context: The study gave all recipients anti-thymocyte globulin induction, then tacrolimus and steroids for about three years.

The CDR3 runs 15 residues. With V trimmed by 3 bases and J by 2 bases, 6 bases remained unmatched. Germline V gene lookup returns CDR1 SGHNT and CDR2 YYREEE (reference sequence). The chain uses TRBV5-4 and TRBJ2-7; 9 bases fit TRBD2. The receptor's source is a human donor who received an intestinal transplant. The sample consisted of unstimulated CD4+ T cells sorted from spleen or lymph node cells, taken before intestinal transplant. Here the CDR3 reads CASSWTAGGAYEQYF. CDR3 in DNA: TGTGCCAGCAGCTGGACGGCGGGAGGGGCCTACGAGCAGTACTTC.